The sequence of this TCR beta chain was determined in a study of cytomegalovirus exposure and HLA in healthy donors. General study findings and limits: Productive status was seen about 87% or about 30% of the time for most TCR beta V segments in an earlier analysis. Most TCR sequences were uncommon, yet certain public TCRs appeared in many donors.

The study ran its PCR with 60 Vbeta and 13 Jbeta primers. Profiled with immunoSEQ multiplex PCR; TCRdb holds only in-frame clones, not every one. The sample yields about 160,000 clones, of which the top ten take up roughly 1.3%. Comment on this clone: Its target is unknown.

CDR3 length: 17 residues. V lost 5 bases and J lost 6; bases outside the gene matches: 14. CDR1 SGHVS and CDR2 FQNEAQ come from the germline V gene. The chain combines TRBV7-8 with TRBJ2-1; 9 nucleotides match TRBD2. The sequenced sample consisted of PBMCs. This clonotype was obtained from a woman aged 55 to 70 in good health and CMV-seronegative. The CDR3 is CASSPWARLAGPNEQFF. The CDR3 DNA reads TGTGCCAGCAGCCCGTGGGCTCGGCTAGCGGGACCCAATGAGCAGTTCTTC.